One sample yielded the 19 T cell receptor beta chains listed below, sequenced in a study of blood T cell repertoires in COVID-19. Repertoires were generated with immunoSEQ multiplex PCR, while TCRdb's copy carries only in-frame clones and drops some. This sample yields 42,000 or so clones, of which roughly nine tenths are seen a single time; 9.2% belongs to the top ten. Source material: peripheral blood. The source is a man between 50 and 59 years old with active COVID-19.

The chain uses TRBV7-8 and TRBJ2-7, with 9 bases fitting TRBD2. The junction had 7 bases not matched to a gene; V was cut back by 2 bases and J by 11 bases. The germline V gene encodes CDR1 SGHVS and CDR2 FQNEAQ. This CDR3 has 13 residues. CDR3 sequence: CASSLTPQREEYF. The DNA of the CDR3 is TGTGCCAGCAGCTTAACCCCCCAGCGGGAGGAGTACTTC.

In nucleotides, the CDR3 is TGTGCCAGCAGTTTCACTAGATCCTACGAGCAGTACTTC. It encodes CASSFTRSYEQYF. This chain links TRBV27 with TRBJ2-7, with a weak D call TRBD2 (5 bases). The CDR3 contains 13 residues. With 3 bases removed from V and 1 base from J, the gap between germline ends came to 7 bases. Germline values: CDR1 MNHEY, CDR2 SMNVEV (reference sequence).

DNA for the CDR3: TGTGCCAGCAGCGGAAGCGGGAGGAGCTCCTACGAGCAGTACTTC. It codes for CASSGSGRSSYEQYF. This chain links TRBV28 with TRBJ2-7; 9 positions agree with TRBD2. The CDR3 runs to 15 residues. Trimming at V came to 6 bases and at J to 0 bases, leaving 6 bases not matched to a gene. Germline values: CDR1 MDHEN, CDR2 SYDVKM.

The V and J genes are TRBV6-5 and TRBJ2-3; 10 bases agree with TRBD2. The V segment lost 6 bases and the J segment 2 bases; nucleotides outside the gene matches: 5. Germline-derived CDR1 and CDR2 are MNHEY and SVGAGI. This CDR3 region has 15 residues. The chain's CDR3 is CASSPGTSDTDTQYF. In DNA form, the CDR3 reads TGTGCCAGCAGCCCCGGGACTAGCGACACAGATACGCAGTATTTT.

This chain connects TRBV7-8 to TRBJ2-3; no clear D gene. CDR3 length equals 16 residues. The germline CDR1 and CDR2 sequences are SGHVS and FQNEAQ. V gave up 0 bases and J gave up 3 bases, with 13 bases separating them. The CDR3 DNA is TGTGCCAGCAGCTTAGCCGCGCGGCTTCGAACAGATACGCAGTATTTT. Encoded protein: CASSLAARLRTDTQYF.

V usage is TRBV6-6 and J usage is TRBJ1-2, with 8 bases aligning to TRBD1. V was clipped by 7 bases and J by 8 bases; unmatched bases: 9. This CDR3 region has 13 residues. Germline CDR1 is MNHNY and CDR2 is SVGAGI (reference sequence). The CDR3 DNA reads as TGTGCCAGCATCGCAGGACAGGGTTGGGGCTACACCTTC. Translating it yields CASIAGQGWGYTF.

V usage is TRBV28 and J usage is TRBJ2-1; 9 positions agree with TRBD2. V lost 2 bases to trimming and J lost 6 bases; unmatched junction nucleotides: 2. The CDR3 spans 14 residues. Per the germline V gene, CDR1 is MDHEN and CDR2 is SYDVKM. The CDR3 coding sequence is TGTGCCAGCAGTTTAGCGGGAGGGTCCAATGAGCAGTTCTTC. It specifies CASSLAGGSNEQFF.

This chain joins TRBV27 and TRBJ2-2; the match to TRBD1 covers 7 bases. With V trimmed by 6 bases and J by 0 bases, 4 bases remained unmatched. Germline V gene data show CDR1 as MNHEY and CDR2 as SMNVEV (reference sequence). The CDR3 has 15 residues. In nucleotides, the CDR3 is TGTGCCAGCAGGGAGACAGGGACGAACACCGGGGAGCTGTTTTTT. It translates to CASRETGTNTGELFF.

The table lists this clone with a few counts. V and J are TRBV24-1 and TRBJ2-7, with 7 bases aligning to TRBD2. The CDR3 length is 15 residues. Per germline, CDR1 KGHDR and CDR2 SFDVKD. V trimming: 4 bases; J trimming: 6 bases; junction bases outside the gene matches: 11. The chain's CDR3 is CATSDPGQGGGEQYF. The CDR3 coding sequence is TGTGCCACCAGTGACCCTGGGCAAGGCGGGGGCGAGCAGTACTTC.

V is TRBV7-8 and J is TRBJ2-2, with D unclear. The V and J ends lost 1 base and 3 bases respectively, with 3 bases between them. CDR1 is SGHVS, CDR2 FQNEAQ, per germline. This CDR3 has 13 residues. This chain's CDR3 is CASSLVYTGELFF. The CDR3 bases are TGTGCCAGCAGCTTAGTATACACCGGGGAGCTGTTTTTT.

This chain links TRBV5-1 with TRBJ2-3, with a weak D call TRBD1 (5 bases). In germline, CDR1 is SGHRS, CDR2 YFSETQ. V lost 0 bases and J lost 2, with 10 bases in between. The CDR3 consists of 15 residues. The CDR3 sequence: CASSLEGRATDTQYF. DNA for the CDR3: TGCGCCAGCAGCTTGGAGGGCAGGGCCACAGATACGCAGTATTTT.

The V call is TRBV12-3 or TRBV12-4, the J call TRBJ2-5; a weak D match, TRBD1 (5 bases). The CDR3 spans 13 residues. Deletions cut 7 bases from V and 4 bases from J, with 13 bases between. The CDR3 protein is CASTLQGRETQYF. CDR3 sequence (DNA): TGTGCCAGCACCCTCCAGGGTCGAGAGACCCAGTACTTC.

The chain couples TRBV5-1 to TRBJ1-6; 7 bases map to TRBD1. Germline-derived CDR1 and CDR2 are SGHRS and YFSETQ. CDR3 length: 15 residues. J lost 8 bases, V lost 1 base, and 6 bases had no gene match. DNA for the CDR3: TGCGCCAGCAGCTTGAGGGGGCGCGTGGATTCACCCCTCCACTTT. Its protein is CASSLRGRVDSPLHF.

The rearrangement links TRBV5-3 to TRBJ2-7; 7 positions match TRBD2. TRBV5-3 is placed among ORFs of uncertain function. CDR3 length: 15 amino acids. The ends lost 0 bases at V and 2 bases at J; junction bases unmatched: 5. The CDR3 sequence is CARSLGLAEAYEQYF. In DNA, the CDR3 is TGTGCCAGAAGCTTGGGTCTAGCGGAGGCCTACGAGCAGTACTTC.

The count of this clone is one. The chain has TRBV5-1 and TRBJ2-5; 9 bases are a match to TRBD1. From germline, CDR1 is SGHRS and CDR2 YFSETQ. Germline trimming cut 5 bases from V and 2 bases from J; bases unmatched to any gene: 1. The CDR3 is 13 residues long. CDR3 residues: CASRGTGQETQYF. CDR3 in DNA: TGCGCCAGCAGGGGGACAGGGCAAGAGACCCAGTACTTC.

V is TRBV5-1 and J is TRBJ2-3, with TRBD1 as a possible D gene (5 bases). The CDR3 totals 14 residues. The V gene's germline CDR1 is SGHRS and CDR2 YFSETQ. Trimming pared 0 bases from V and 6 bases from J, leaving 11 bases between. The CDR3 nucleotides are TGCGCCAGCAGCTTGGGGCAGGGCGGCGATACGCAGTATTTT. It codes for CASSLGQGGDTQYF.

The V call is TRBV11-2, the J call TRBJ1-1; 8 bases map to TRBD1. Losses at the gene ends were 6 bases for V and 1 base for J; bases not matched to a gene: 7. The CDR3 runs to 15 residues. Germline V CDR1 and CDR2: SGHAT, FQNNGV. The CDR3 is CASSPHRGANTEAFF. CDR3 DNA: TGTGCCAGCAGTCCCCACAGGGGGGCGAACACTGAAGCTTTCTTT. Drawing the rest from reference TRBV11-2 and TRBJ1-1, the complete variable domain is EAGVAQSPRYKIIEKRQSVAFWCNPISGHATLYWYQQILGQGPKLLIQFQNNGVVDDSQLPKDRFSAERLKGVDSTLKIQPAKLEDSAVYLCASSPHRGANTEAFFGQGTRLTVV.

The chain is built from TRBV11-2 and TRBJ2-2; 10 positions agree with TRBD1. V gave up 8 bases and J gave up 4 bases; unmatched junction bases: 1. CDR1 is SGHAT, CDR2 FQNNGV, per germline. The CDR3 covers 13 residues. CDR3 in amino acids: CASGTGVTGELFF. The CDR3 DNA reads TGTGCCAGCGGGACAGGGGTCACCGGGGAGCTGTTTTTT.

The chain recombines TRBV11-2 with TRBJ2-2, with D perhaps matching TRBD1 (6 bases). Germline-derived CDR1 and CDR2 are SGHAT and FQNNGV. The V and J ends lost 2 bases and 3 bases respectively, with 10 bases between them. The CDR3 extends over 15 amino acids. CDR3 nucleotides: TGTGCCAGCAGCTTAAGGAGGACAGACACCGGGGAGCTGTTTTTT. This sequence encodes CASSLRRTDTGELFF. Complete variable domain (other parts from reference TRBV11-2 and TRBJ2-2): EAGVAQSPRYKIIEKRQSVAFWCNPISGHATLYWYQQILGQGPKLLIQFQNNGVVDDSQLPKDRFSAERLKGVDSTLKIQPAKLEDSAVYLCASSLRRTDTGELFFGEGSRLTVL.